This entry lists 29 T cell receptor beta chains sequenced from one sample in a study of glioma-infiltrating T cells. TCR alpha and beta CDR3 regions were amplified from RNA using iRepertoire nested multiplex PCR. TCRdb independently ran MiXCR on the multiplex PCR reads; one entry per CDR3 protein. The table shows about 10,000 distinct CDR3 sequences, with 56% occurring only once. The material sequenced was glioma tissue, nonneoplastic brain tissue, or PBMCs (not recorded which). These TCRs come from a human donor with low-grade glioma or glioblastoma, undergoing nonglioma brain surgery, or in good health (not recorded which).

The chain employs TRBV27 and TRBJ1-2, with D uncertain. V lost 11 bases, J lost 1 base, and 23 bases lay in between. The CDR3 extends over 16 amino acids. Germline V gene lookup returns CDR1 MNHEY and CDR2 SMNVEV (reference sequence). The CDR3 is CARRNATSQFNYGYTF. CDR3 DNA sequence: TGTGCCCGCCGAAACGCCACGTCCCAATTTAACTATGGCTACACCTTC.

Only one count was recorded for this clonotype. At one end the junction does not follow the germline gene, possibly because of a read error. This chain joins TRBV6-9 and TRBJ2-3; D possibly corresponds to TRBD1 (6 bases). The CDR3 has 15 residues. Looked up from germline, CDR1 is MNHGY and CDR2 is SVAAGI. The CDR3, as DNA: TGTGCCAGCAGTTACGGGACAAGGGGCGCAGATAAGCAGTATTTT. Its protein is CASSYGTRGADKQYF.

J is TRBJ1-1 and V is TRBV20-1; D unresolved. Germline CDR1 is DFQATT and CDR2 is SNEGSKA (reference sequence). The CDR3 is 13 amino acids. Deletions cut 3 bases from V and 2 bases from J, with 10 bases between. CDR3 sequence (DNA): TGCAGTGCTAGCAGAGGGCCAAACACTGAAGCTTTCTTT. Encoded protein: CSASRGPNTEAFF.

The rearrangement uses TRBV11-3 and TRBJ2-3, with D possibly being TRBD1 or TRBD2 (5 bases each). The CDR3 covers 16 residues. V lost 5 bases, J lost 1 base, and 16 bases lay in between. The germline gives CDR1 SGHNT, CDR2 YENEEA. The CDR3 DNA is TGTGCCAGCAGCCAGCAAAGGAGAGGGGGCACAGATACGCAGTATTTT. Translated: CASSQQRRGGTDTQYF.

In this sample, this clonotype turned up a few times. A clone one base away is much larger, so this may be a read error. The chain carries TRBV6-1 and TRBJ1-2; D possibly corresponds to TRBD1 (5 bases). The CDR3 runs to 16 residues. Germline values: CDR1 MNHNS, CDR2 SASEGT. The CDR3 here is CAISDLLERGEHGHTF. The DNA of the CDR3 is TGTGCCATCAGTGATCTCTTGGAAAGGGGAGAACATGGCCACACCTTC.

This clonotype was recorded once. For the CDR3, the DNA is TGTGCCAGCACCCCCTCCCGGTTAGCGGGAGTAACTGAGCAGTTCTTC. The encoded protein is CASTPSRLAGVTEQFF. This chain links TRBV6-1 with TRBJ2-1, with 9 bases that match TRBD2. CDR1 is MNHNS, CDR2 SASEGT, per germline. Germline trimming cut 7 bases from V and 9 bases from J; bases unmatched to any gene: 16. CDR3 length equals 16 residues.

This clonotype was counted ten times or more. The chain combines TRBV5-1 with TRBJ2-5; maybe TRBD2 (5 bases). The CDR3 is made up of 14 amino acids. V shed 4 bases and J shed 4 bases, with 14 bases lying between them. CDR1 SGHRS and CDR2 YFSETQ come from the germline V gene. CDR3 DNA sequence: TGCGCCAGCAGCGGTGGGAGAGGAAGAGAGACCCAGTACTTC. Residues: CASSGGRGRETQYF.

The chain combines TRBV6-1 with TRBJ2-2, with TRBD1 as a possible D gene (6 bases). V lost 10 bases, J lost 8 bases, and 17 bases lay in between. Germline values: CDR1 MNHNS, CDR2 SASEGT. CDR3 length: 13 amino acids. The CDR3 sequence is CATMTHGTGELFF. The DNA for the CDR3 is TGTGCCACCATGACCCATGGGACAGGGGAGCTGTTTTTT.

In this sample, this clonotype turned up many times. The genes are TRBV9 and TRBJ2-3; D may be TRBD1 (6 bases). This CDR3 spans 16 amino acids. V lost 5 bases and J 2 bases, leaving 18 bases between the germline ends. The V gene's germline CDR1 is SGDLS and CDR2 YYNGEE. DNA of the CDR3: TGTGCCAGCAGTGATTCCGGGACAATTTCCACAGATACGCAGTATTTT. It codes for CASSDSGTISTDTQYF.

About this clonotype: This is likely a read error, given that the CDR3 carries no conserved phenylalanine or tryptophan at its end. The chain uses TRBV6-2 or TRBV6-3 and TRBJ2-1, with 7 bases that match TRBD1. CDR3 length: 15 residues. Germline V lookup: CDR1 MNHEY, CDR2 SVGEGT. J gave up 6 bases and V 7 bases, and 12 bases lay outside the gene matches. The chain's CDR3 is CASIAKGAGVNEQFS. In nucleotides, the CDR3 is TGTGCCAGCATAGCAAAGGGGGCCGGTGTCAATGAGCAGTTCTCC.

This chain links TRBV7-9 with TRBJ2-3, with D possibly matching TRBD2 (6 bases). The CDR3 runs 13 residues. Germline assignment: CDR1 SEHNR and CDR2 FQNEAQ (reference sequence). The CDR3 reads CAGSLAGTDTQYF. The CDR3 region has the DNA TGTGCAGGCAGCTTAGCGGGCACAGATACGCAGTATTTT.

To note about this clonotype: A much larger clone lies a single base off, so this may be a read error. This chain joins TRBV5-8 and TRBJ2-7, with D uncertain. Per the germline V gene, CDR1 is SGHTS and CDR2 is YDEGEE. The V gene lost 10 bases and the J gene lost 5 bases, with 19 bases spanning the gap. The CDR3 has 13 amino acids. The CDR3: CAGNPRNRDEQYF. DNA for the CDR3: TGTGCCGGCAACCCCAGGAATCGGGACGAGCAGTACTTC.

This clonotype was counted many times. One base away lies a much larger clone, so this may be a sequencing read error. J is TRBJ2-3 and V is TRBV20-1; 9 bases fit TRBD2. Germline V gene lookup returns CDR1 DFQATT and CDR2 SNEGSKA (reference sequence). Trimming at V came to 5 bases and at J to 3 bases, leaving 12 bases not matched to a gene. The CDR3 is 16 residues long. CDR3 coding DNA: TGCAGTGCTTGTCCCTACCTAGCGGGAATGACAGATACGCAGTATTTT. Translated: CSACPYLAGMTDTQYF.

Regarding this clonotype: Compared with germline, one end of the junction differs, possibly owing to a read error. The chain combines TRBV19 with TRBJ1-5, with 8 bases lining up with TRBD1. CDR3 length: 16 residues. The germline gives CDR1 LNHDA, CDR2 SQIVND (reference sequence). CDR3 sequence: CDSSSPDRASNQPQHF. The CDR3 nucleotides are TGTGACAGTAGTTCGCCGGACAGGGCTAGCAATCAGCCACAGCATTTT.

This clonotype is medium-sized in the sample. V gene TRBV24-1 combines with J gene TRBJ2-1, with D perhaps TRBD2 (6 bases). The germline CDR1 and CDR2 sequences are KGHDR and SFDVKD. V shed 9 bases and J shed 0 bases, with 17 bases lying between them. This CDR3 spans 16 amino acids. CDR3 nucleotides: TGTGCCACCTCCGATGCGGGGTCCAGCTCCTACAATGAGCAGTTCTTC. Translated: CATSDAGSSSYNEQFF.

The sample holds one count of this clonotype. At one boundary the junction diverges from the germline segment, which might be a read error. The chain has TRBV28 and TRBJ1-4, with D possibly being TRBD1 (6 bases). The CDR3 consists of 13 residues. Per germline, CDR1 MDHEN and CDR2 SYDVKM. In DNA form, the CDR3 reads TGTGCCAGCACAGACAGGCGGAATGAAAAGCTGTTTTTT. Encoded protein: CASTDRRNEKLFF.

Relative to its sample, this clonotype is medium-sized. This chain uses TRBV20-1 with TRBJ1-2; a possible D gene is TRBD1 (5 bases). The length of the CDR3 is 13 residues. CDR1 is DFQATT and CDR2 is SNEGSKA in the germline V gene (reference sequence). Trimming stripped 6 bases from V and 4 bases from J, with 15 bases between. The CDR3 protein is CSAPVRVGYGYTF. CDR3 nucleotide sequence: TGCAGTGCCCCGGTCAGGGTGGGCTATGGCTACACCTTC.

Regarding this clonotype: One end of the junction is discordant with germline, which a read error may explain. The chain combines TRBV7-9 with TRBJ2-1, with D unresolved. The germline V gene encodes CDR1 SEHNR and CDR2 FQNEAQ (reference sequence). The CDR3 is made up of 14 amino acids. CDR3 DNA: TGTGCCAGCAGATCCCCCCAATCGGGCAATGAGAAGTTCTTC. This encodes CASRSPQSGNEKFF. Using reference TRBV7-9 and TRBJ2-1 for the parts outside the CDR3, the full variable domain is DTGVSQNPRHKITKRGQNVTFRCDPISEHNRLYWYRQTLGQGPEFLTYFQNEAQLEKSRLLSDRFSAERPKGSFSTLEIQRTEQGDSAMYLCASRSPQSGNEKFFGPGTRLTVL.

The J gene is TRBJ2-3, the V gene TRBV2, with D possibly being TRBD2 (6 bases). Trimming removed 5 bases from V and 5 bases from J, with 17 bases in between. Germline CDR1 is SNHLY and CDR2 is FYNNEI. The CDR3 has 15 residues. The CDR3 sequence is CASSRPGEGEDTQYF. The DNA of the CDR3 is TGTGCCAGCAGTCGACCGGGAGAGGGTGAAGATACGCAGTATTTT.

This clonotype was counted many times. At one end, the junction sequence differs from germline, possibly due to a read error. The chain is built from TRBV3-1 and TRBJ2-3; tentative D call: TRBD1 (5 bases). Per germline, CDR1 LGHDT and CDR2 YNNKEL (reference sequence). The CDR3 runs to 13 residues. The CDR3 region has the DNA TGTGCCATCAGCCAAAGGGGTGTATATACGCAGTATTTT. Residues: CAISQRGVYTQYF.

On this clonotype: The germline gene is not matched at one end of the junction; a read error may be the cause. The CDR3 coding sequence is TGTGCCAGCGGATTAAAGGGACAGGGGACAGGTACGCAGTATTTT. Translated: CASGLKGQGTGTQYF. V is TRBV6-4 and J is TRBJ2-3; the match to TRBD1 covers 10 bases. The CDR3 loop spans 15 amino acids. The germline CDR1 and CDR2 sequences are MRHNA and SNTAGT.

This sequence joins TRBV2 and TRBJ1-6, with D perhaps TRBD1 (5 bases). This CDR3 has 15 amino acids. Looked up from germline, CDR1 is SNHLY and CDR2 is FYNNEI. V was shortened by 5 bases and J by 13 bases, with 21 bases between the two germline ends. CDR3 sequence (DNA): TGTGCCAGCAGTACCCAACATGGGGCTAGATCGCCCCTCCACTTT. Amino acids: CASSTQHGARSPLHF.

To note about this clonotype: This is likely a read error, given that the CDR3 carries no conserved phenylalanine or tryptophan at its end. The chain carries TRBV6-6 and TRBJ1-2; D is perhaps TRBD1 (5 bases). This CDR3 comprises 14 residues. CDR1 MNHNY and CDR2 SVGAGI come from the germline V gene (reference sequence). The CDR3, as DNA: TGTGCCATCAGTGAGAATGGGGGTAGCTATGGCTACACCTTG. It translates to CAISENGGSYGYTL.

This clonotype was observed a handful of times. The V call is TRBV28, the J call TRBJ2-1; TRBD2 aligns across 7 bases. The CDR3 is 15 residues long. With 2 bases clipped from V and 9 bases from J, the junction kept 10 bases outside the gene matches. Germline values: CDR1 MDHEN, CDR2 SYDVKM. CDR3 coding DNA: TGTGCCAGCAGTTTACCGGAGGGAGGGTCCCCTGAGCAGTTCTTC. Translating it yields CASSLPEGGSPEQFF.

This clonotype was counted many times. A much larger clone lies one base from this, so it may be a read error. The gene calls are TRBV20-1 and TRBJ2-5; D is unresolved. The length of the CDR3 is 13 residues. Germline V gene lookup returns CDR1 DFQATT and CDR2 SNEGSKA (reference sequence). CDR3 sequence reads: CSARDEFQKTQYF. Here the CDR3 DNA reads TGCAGTGCGAGAGACGAGTTTCAGAAGACCCAGTACTTC.

Only a few counts were recorded for this clonotype. The V gene is TRBV6-1, the J gene TRBJ2-2, with 10 bases fitting TRBD2. This CDR3 is 15 amino acids long. The V segment lost 7 bases and the J segment 3 bases; nucleotides outside the gene matches: 5. Looked up from germline, CDR1 is MNHNS and CDR2 is SASEGT. The CDR3 reads CASKGLAGDTGELFF. CDR3 sequence (DNA): TGTGCCAGCAAAGGCCTAGCGGGAGACACCGGGGAGCTGTTTTTT.

CDR3 sequence reads: CASNVHGANQPQHF. The CDR3 DNA is TGTGCCAGCAACGTACATGGGGCCAATCAGCCCCAGCATTTT. The chain couples TRBV12-3 or TRBV12-4 to TRBJ1-5; weak D call: TRBD1 (5 bases). With 7 bases removed from V and 3 bases from J, the gap between germline ends came to 13 bases. The CDR3 extends over 14 amino acids.

Remarks on this clonotype: An end of the junction differs from the germline gene, which may be a read error. The chain links TRBV5-1 to TRBJ1-1; 7 nucleotides line up with TRBD1. CDR3 size: 15 residues. CDR1 is SGHRS and CDR2 is YFSETQ in the germline V gene. Here the CDR3 DNA reads TGCTCCAGCAGCTTGTTCGGGACAGAGAACACTGAAGCTTTCTTT. It translates to CSSSLFGTENTEAFF.

A word on this clonotype: No conserved phenylalanine or tryptophan is present at the end of the CDR3, so a read error is the likely explanation. It is unclear where the CDR3 begins or ends on the DNA, so no DNA is shown, and the CDR3 is as TCRdb lists it. The V gene is TRBV20-1, the J gene TRBJ2-1; TRBD1, the table's D call, was not compared with the DNA. Germline lookup yields CDR1 DFQATT and CDR2 SNEGSKA (reference sequence). Inclusive of both ends, the CDR3 amounts to 11 amino acids. CDR3 residues: CSATLGDEQLL.